This T cell receptor (beta chain) was retrieved from a study of vaccination effects on CD4 cells after COVID-19. Study conclusions and caveats: After vaccination, at late timepoints, clones induced by infection and by vaccine contracted markedly. Sampling in the study covered few convalescent patients and included no early post-infection timepoints.

V was trimmed by 7 bases and J by 8 bases, leaving 14 bases between them. This CDR3 comprises 12 residues. Measured with immunoSEQ multiplex PCR; TCRdb has only the in-frame clones, and not every one. The table lists tens of thousands of clones, roughly 76% of them singletons, with roughly 5.7% in the top ten. Comment on this clone: Its antigen remains unidentified.

Under the ViraFEST assay, PBMC were stimulated with viral peptide pools so that antigen-specific CD4+ T cells expanded. Sequencing was performed afterwards. Subsequent to a culture period of about nine days, CD4+ T cells were isolated. Each person got two doses of an mRNA SARS-CoV-2 vaccine, BNT162b2 or mRNA-1273. After approximately 2 million PBMC were placed in each well, they were cultured with around 10 IU/ml IL-2 and approximately 9.4 ug/ml peptides. The authors exchanged half the medium for IL-2 medium on days 3 and 7. The source material was CD4+ T cells from PBMCs cultured with SARS-CoV-2 spike peptides, sampled after COVID-19 vaccination. This sequence was found in a human donor who received a COVID-19 vaccine. Some clones in this sample may be carry-over from other donors' samples. This chain joins TRBV12-3 or TRBV12-4 and TRBJ1-1, with a possible D match to TRBD1 (5 bases). For the CDR3, the DNA is TGTGCCAGCAATACAGGCTATACCGAAGCTTTCTTT. Translation: CASNTGYTEAFF.